A single sample gave rise to the 20 T cell receptor beta chains below, sequenced in a study of regulatory T cells in long-lasting Graves disease. Sample time point: persistent/refractory GD, antithyroid drugs over 5 years with positive TRAb. There was RNA extracted from PBMCs, and the TCR library was made from it. Construction of the TCR beta libraries employed iRepertoire HTBI primers in conjunction with Arm-PCR of CDR3 regions. TCRdb ran MiXCR on the multiplex PCR reads and lists one entry per CDR3 protein. This table has roughly 400,000 distinct CDR3 sequences, under 25% appearing once. The sample was peripheral blood mononuclear cells (PBMCs), taken when the disease was refractory, from a patient treated with antithyroid drugs. The receptor set was obtained from a female donor with Graves disease.

This clonotype was detected ten times or more. V gene TRBV11-2 combines with J gene TRBJ2-7; D is uncertain. CDR3 length equals 15 residues. V shed 2 bases and J shed 0 bases, with 11 bases lying between them. The germline gives CDR1 SGHAT, CDR2 FQNNGV. CDR3: CASSLYVPSSYEQYF. DNA for the CDR3: TGTGCCAGCAGCTTATACGTCCCCAGCTCCTACGAGCAGTACTTC.

The chain carries TRBV7-2 and TRBJ2-5; TRBD1 aligns across 7 bases. V trimming: 4 bases; J trimming: 2 bases; junction bases outside the gene matches: 4. CDR1 is SGHTA, CDR2 FQGNSA, per germline. This CDR3 spans 14 amino acids. The CDR3 loop is CASSWDSAQETQYF. CDR3 in DNA: TGTGCCAGCAGCTGGGACAGTGCGCAAGAGACCCAGTACTTC.

Only a few counts were recorded for this clonotype. The chain carries TRBV10-1 and TRBJ2-2; no reliable D call. Germline V gene lookup returns CDR1 WNHNN and CDR2 SYGVQD (reference sequence). CDR3 size: 13 residues. Deletions cut 7 bases from V and 0 bases from J, with 6 bases between. Written as DNA, the CDR3 is TGCGCCAGCATGGGCCCGAACACCGGGGAGCTGTTTTTT. Translation: CASMGPNTGELFF.

This clonotype was counted between two and nine times. This chain uses TRBV6-2 or TRBV6-3 with TRBJ2-2; 7 bases line up with TRBD1. CDR3 length equals 15 residues. Germline V gene sequence: CDR1 MNHEY, CDR2 SVGEGT. V trimming: 4 bases; J trimming: 2 bases; junction bases outside the gene matches: 4. The CDR3 nucleotides read TGTGCCAGCAGTTGGGCAGGGGGAAACACCGGGGAGCTGTTTTTT. It encodes CASSWAGGNTGELFF.

This clonotype was detected many times. The CDR3 sequence is CSARDRVQVGEQYF. The CDR3, as DNA: TGCAGTGCTAGAGACAGGGTCCAGGTGGGAGAGCAGTACTTC. The chain has TRBV20-1 and TRBJ2-7; possible D gene TRBD1, 5 bases. Trimming shortened V by 0 bases and J by 7 bases, and 16 bases separated the two germline ends. Germline V gene lookup returns CDR1 DFQATT and CDR2 SNEGSKA (reference sequence). This CDR3 region has 14 residues.

This clonotype came up a few times. The chain is built from TRBV18 and TRBJ1-5, with no clear D. The germline V gene has CDR1 KGHSH and CDR2 LQKENI. The CDR3 is made up of 17 amino acids. V lost 0 bases, J lost 0 bases, and 12 bases lay in between. The CDR3 coding sequence is TGTGCCAGCTCACCACCGGGGAGCGTACATAGCAATCAGCCCCAGCATTTT. Encoded protein: CASSPPGSVHSNQPQHF. Supplemented by reference TRBV18 and TRBJ1-5, the full variable domain reads NAGVMQNPRHLVRRRGQEARLRCSPMKGHSHVYWYRQLPEEGLKFMVYLQKENIIDESGMPKERFSAEFPKEGPSILRIQQVVRGDSAAYFCASSPPGSVHSNQPQHFGDGTRLSIL.

A single count supports this clonotype. The V gene is TRBV5-6, the J gene TRBJ2-7; 10 bases agree with TRBD1. With V trimmed by 3 bases and J by 6 bases, 3 bases remained unmatched. The CDR3 covers 13 residues. CDR1 is SGHDT, CDR2 YYEEEE, per germline. The CDR3 reads CASSWDRGLEQYF. The CDR3 bases are TGTGCCAGCAGCTGGGACAGGGGCCTCGAGCAGTACTTC.

CDR3 sequence: CASSISGLAGARYEQYF. The CDR3 DNA reads TGTGCCAGTAGTATCTCGGGCCTAGCGGGAGCTCGATACGAGCAGTACTTC. The chain joins TRBV19 to TRBJ2-7, with 10 bases lining up with TRBD2. Germline V lookup: CDR1 LNHDA, CDR2 SQIVND (reference sequence). Losses at the gene ends were 3 bases for V and 4 bases for J; bases not matched to a gene: 12. There are 17 residues in the CDR3.

This chain links TRBV25-1 with TRBJ2-3; 15 bases fit TRBD2. CDR1 and CDR2 (germline): MGHDK, SYGVNS. This CDR3 contains 19 residues. V lost 7 bases and J lost 2; bases outside the gene matches: 13. DNA of the CDR3: TGTGCCAGCATCACCGGGACTAGCGGGAGGTCCGCTTACACAGATACGCAGTATTTT. Amino acid sequence: CASITGTSGRSAYTDTQYF.

This sequence joins TRBV18 and TRBJ1-5; tentative D call: TRBD1 (6 bases). Trimming left V 3 bases short and J 3 bases short, with 15 bases between. Per the germline V gene, CDR1 is KGHSH and CDR2 is LQKENI. This CDR3 region has 16 residues. The CDR3 sequence is CASSPEAGTINQPQHF. CDR3 DNA sequence: TGTGCCAGCTCACCTGAGGCCGGGACAATCAATCAGCCCCAGCATTTT.

The J gene is TRBJ2-7, the V gene TRBV5-1; 7 bases are a match to TRBD2. Germline V gene data show CDR1 as SGHRS and CDR2 as YFSETQ. This CDR3 comprises 15 residues. J was trimmed by 3 bases and V by 0 bases; bases with no gene match: 6. CDR3 region: CASSLGAGTIYEQYF. CDR3 bases: TGCGCCAGCAGCTTGGGAGCGGGAACCATCTACGAGCAGTACTTC.

V usage is TRBV6-2 or TRBV6-3 and J usage is TRBJ2-4; 7 bases agree with TRBD1. The CDR3 sequence is 15 residues long. Germline CDR1 MNHEY, CDR2 SVGEGT. V dropped 6 bases and J dropped 3; count of bases not matched to a gene: 8. CDR3 loop: CASRDQQGIKNIQYF. CDR3 sequence (DNA): TGTGCCAGCAGGGACCAACAGGGGATCAAAAACATTCAGTACTTC.

The CDR3 region is CASSPAGQGTYEQYF. The CDR3 nucleotides are TGTGCCAGCTCACCAGCGGGACAGGGTACCTACGAGCAGTACTTC. V is TRBV18 and J is TRBJ2-7; 9 bases are shared with TRBD1. The length of the CDR3 is 15 residues. Germline loops: CDR1 KGHSH, CDR2 LQKENI. J gave up 2 bases and V 2 bases, and 4 bases lay outside the gene matches.

This clonotype was seen repeatedly, ten times or more. This chain connects TRBV28 to TRBJ2-2, with a weak D call TRBD1 (6 bases). CDR3 size: 16 residues. V was clipped by 5 bases and J by 4 bases, with 17 bases between them. Per germline, CDR1 MDHEN and CDR2 SYDVKM. The CDR3 bases are TGTGCCAGCAGTAACCCGTACTACAGGGCCACCGGGGAGCTGTTTTTT. This codes for CASSNPYYRATGELFF. Filled out from reference TRBV28 and TRBJ2-2, the complete variable domain reads DVKVTQSSRYLVKRTGEKVFLECVQDMDHENMFWYRQDPGLGLRLIYFSYDVKMKEKGDIPEGYSVSREKKERFSLILESASTNQTSMYLCASSNPYYRATGELFFGEGSRLTVL.

This clonotype was found many times. CDR3 DNA sequence: TGTGCCAGCAGTATAGGATCTACGGGAGAGACCCAGTACTTC. This translates into CASSIGSTGETQYF. J is TRBJ2-5 and V is TRBV6-1; no firm D call. Germline V CDR1 and CDR2: MNHNS, SASEGT. Trimming took 5 bases from V and 4 from J, leaving 14 bases between them. The CDR3 totals 14 residues.

Here the CDR3 DNA reads TGCGCCAGCAGCCCGAGGGAGGTGGGGCCGAACACTGAAGCTTTCTTT. It yields the protein CASSPREVGPNTEAFF. The V and J genes are TRBV5-1 and TRBJ1-1, with a tentative D call TRBD1 (5 bases). The CDR3 is 16 residues long. V gave up 4 bases and J gave up 1 base, with 17 bases separating them. The V gene's germline CDR1 is SGHRS and CDR2 YFSETQ.

This clonotype was detected a few times. The chain recombines TRBV2 with TRBJ2-1; 10 bases line up with TRBD1. V lost 7 bases and J lost 0; bases outside the gene matches: 3. There are 15 residues in the CDR3. CDR1 is SNHLY and CDR2 is FYNNEI in the germline V gene. CDR3: CASTWDRGSYNEQFF. The CDR3 region has the DNA TGTGCCAGCACTTGGGACAGGGGCTCCTACAATGAGCAGTTCTTC.

This clonotype was seen a few times. J is TRBJ1-1 and V is TRBV30, with D possibly matching TRBD1 (5 bases). The germline V gene encodes CDR1 GTSNPN and CDR2 SVGIG (reference sequence). The CDR3 runs 13 residues. V was shortened by 3 bases and J by 1 base, with 9 bases between the two germline ends. The CDR3 DNA reads as TGTGCCTGGAGCCCTACAGGGAACACTGAAGCTTTCTTT. Its protein product is CAWSPTGNTEAFF.

The chain couples TRBV7-9 to TRBJ1-5, with D unresolved. This CDR3 has 12 amino acids. V shed 5 bases and J shed 5 bases, with 7 bases lying between them. Germline V gene sequence: CDR1 SEHNR, CDR2 FQNEAQ (reference sequence). Written as DNA, the CDR3 is TGTGCCAGCAGCCGGAGTGATCAGCCCCAGCATTTT. Its protein is CASSRSDQPQHF.

This clonotype was observed a few times. V and J are TRBV5-1 and TRBJ2-5; 7 nucleotides align to TRBD1. With 4 bases clipped from V and 3 bases from J, the junction kept 3 bases outside the gene matches. The CDR3 loop spans 13 amino acids. Germline-derived CDR1 and CDR2 are SGHRS and YFSETQ. CDR3 sequence: CASSTDREETQYF. The CDR3 coding sequence is TGCGCCAGCAGCACTGACAGGGAAGAGACCCAGTACTTC.